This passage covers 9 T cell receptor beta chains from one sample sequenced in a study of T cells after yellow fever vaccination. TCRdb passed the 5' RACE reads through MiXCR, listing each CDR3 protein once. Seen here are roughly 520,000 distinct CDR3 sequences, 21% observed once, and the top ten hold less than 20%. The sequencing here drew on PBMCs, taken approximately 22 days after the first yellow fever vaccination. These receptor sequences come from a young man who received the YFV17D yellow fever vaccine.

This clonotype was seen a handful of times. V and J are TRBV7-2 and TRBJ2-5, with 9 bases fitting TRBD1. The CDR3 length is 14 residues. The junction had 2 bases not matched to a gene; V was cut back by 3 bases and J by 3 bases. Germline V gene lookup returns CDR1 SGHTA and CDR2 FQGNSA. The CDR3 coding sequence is TGTGCCAGCAGCTTCCGACAGGGGGAAGAGACCCAGTACTTC. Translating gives CASSFRQGEETQYF.

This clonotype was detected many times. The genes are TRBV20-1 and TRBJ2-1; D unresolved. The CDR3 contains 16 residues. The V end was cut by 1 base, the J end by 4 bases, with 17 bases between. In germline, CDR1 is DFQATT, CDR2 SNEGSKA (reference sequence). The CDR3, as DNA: TGCAGTGCTAGAGTTCCTGGGATCCAGACTTACAATGAGCAGTTCTTC. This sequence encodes CSARVPGIQTYNEQFF.

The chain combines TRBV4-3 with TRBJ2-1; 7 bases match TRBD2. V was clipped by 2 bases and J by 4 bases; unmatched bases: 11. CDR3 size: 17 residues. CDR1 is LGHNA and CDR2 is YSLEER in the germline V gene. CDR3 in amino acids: CASSQKRLAYTYNEQFF. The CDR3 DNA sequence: TGCGCCAGCAGCCAAAAAAGACTAGCCTATACTTACAATGAGCAGTTCTTC.

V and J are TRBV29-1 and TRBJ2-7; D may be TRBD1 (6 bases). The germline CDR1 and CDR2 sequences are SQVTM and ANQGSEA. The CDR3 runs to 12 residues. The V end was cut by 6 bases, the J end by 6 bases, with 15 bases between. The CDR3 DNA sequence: TGCAGCGTCCGTACTACAGGGTCCGAGCAGTACTTC. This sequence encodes CSVRTTGSEQYF.

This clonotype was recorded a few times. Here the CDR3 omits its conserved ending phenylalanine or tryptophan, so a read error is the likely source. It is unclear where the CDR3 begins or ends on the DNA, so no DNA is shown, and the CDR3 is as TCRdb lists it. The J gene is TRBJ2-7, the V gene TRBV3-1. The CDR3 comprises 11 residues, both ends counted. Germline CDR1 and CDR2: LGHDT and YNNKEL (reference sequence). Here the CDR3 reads CASSQVLELVL.

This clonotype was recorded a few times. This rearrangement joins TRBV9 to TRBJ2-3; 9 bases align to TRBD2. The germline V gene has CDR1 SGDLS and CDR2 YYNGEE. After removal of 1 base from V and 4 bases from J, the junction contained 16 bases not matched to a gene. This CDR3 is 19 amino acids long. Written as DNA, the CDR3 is TGTGCCAGCAGCGTATCCCCCTCGCCGAGCGGGGGGATGGCAGATACGCAGTATTTT. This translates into CASSVSPSPSGGMADTQYF.

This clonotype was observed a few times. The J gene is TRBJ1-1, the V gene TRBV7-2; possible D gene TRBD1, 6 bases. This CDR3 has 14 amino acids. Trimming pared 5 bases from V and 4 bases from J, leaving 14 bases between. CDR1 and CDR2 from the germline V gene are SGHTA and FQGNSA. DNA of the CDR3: TGTGCCAGCAGCACAGGGTTGTGGGTCACTGAAGCTTTCTTT. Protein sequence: CASSTGLWVTEAFF.

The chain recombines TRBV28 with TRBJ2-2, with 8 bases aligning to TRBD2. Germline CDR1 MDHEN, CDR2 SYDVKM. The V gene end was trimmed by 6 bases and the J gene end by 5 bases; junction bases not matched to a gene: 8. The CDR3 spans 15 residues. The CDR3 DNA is TGTGCCAGCAGGCCGGGGGGGCCCAAGACCGGGGAGCTGTTTTTT. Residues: CASRPGGPKTGELFF.

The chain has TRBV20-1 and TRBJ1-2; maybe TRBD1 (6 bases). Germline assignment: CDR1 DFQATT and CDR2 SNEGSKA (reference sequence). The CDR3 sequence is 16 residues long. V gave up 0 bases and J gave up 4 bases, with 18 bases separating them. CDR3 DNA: TGCAGTGCTAGAGATCGTGAACAGGGACCACGCTATGGCTACACCTTC. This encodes CSARDREQGPRYGYTF.